Sequencing of this TCR beta chain was carried out in a study of blood T cell repertoires in COVID-19. The table came from immunoSEQ multiplex PCR; TCRdb's copy has only in-frame clones and leaves some out. The table has around 260,000 clones, around 85% seen once; the top ten hold roughly 0.87%. CDR1 KGHSH and CDR2 LQKENI come from the germline V gene. The V gene end was trimmed by 3 bases and the J gene end by 10 bases; junction bases not matched to a gene: 7. CDR3 size: 15 residues. V gene TRBV18 combines with J gene TRBJ1-6; TRBD1 aligns across 9 bases. This receptor was taken from a human donor with COVID-19, enrolled during active disease. The donor label of this sample is uncertain. Sequenced sample: peripheral blood. The CDR3 region has the DNA TGTGCCAGCTCACCCCCGGGACAGGGCTTCTCACCCCTCCACTTT. It specifies CASSPPGQGFSPLHF. The full variable domain, with the rest looked up from reference TRBV18 and TRBJ1-6, is NAGVMQNPRHLVRRRGQEARLRCSPMKGHSHVYWYRQLPEEGLKFMVYLQKENIIDESGMPKERFSAEFPKEGPSILRIQQVVRGDSAAYFCASSPPGQGFSPLHFGNGTRLTVT.